These 10 T cell receptor beta chains came from one sample sequenced in a study of CD4 T cells in relation to SARS-CoV-2 and coronaviruses. The antigens for these receptors are not known. Profiling relied on immunoSEQ multiplex PCR, and the TCRdb table lists in-frame clones only, not all of them. Among roughly 26,000 clones listed, 65% to 80% were seen once. Before the COVID-19 pandemic, during about 2011-2019, CD4+ T cells were taken from unexposed donors. Isolation of CD4+ T cells took place after 10 days in culture. The sample was CD4+ T cells from PBMCs, cultured in vitro. Every receptor here comes from a human donor in good health.

This rearrangement joins TRBV2 to TRBJ1-6; tentative D call: TRBD1 (5 bases). The germline V and J ends were trimmed by 6 bases and 19 bases, with 22 bases remaining between them. The CDR3 consists of 13 residues. Germline-derived CDR1 and CDR2 are SNHLY and FYNNEI. The CDR3 nucleotides read TGTGCCAGCAGCACGAACTCCGGGACGACCTTACACTTT. Its protein is CASSTNSGTTLHF.

The genes are TRBV5-1 and TRBJ2-7; 7 positions match TRBD2. The CDR3 totals 15 residues. CDR1 SGHRS and CDR2 YFSETQ come from the germline V gene. Trimming at V came to 4 bases and at J to 3 bases, leaving 10 bases not matched to a gene. The CDR3: CASSPGAGVGYEQYF. Written as DNA, the CDR3 is TGCGCCAGCAGCCCCGGGGCGGGGGTCGGCTACGAGCAGTACTTC.

The V gene is TRBV19, the J gene TRBJ1-5; TRBD1 matches at 8 bases. The CDR3 is 14 residues long. J lost 2 bases, V lost 5 bases, and 2 bases had no gene match. Germline lookup yields CDR1 LNHDA and CDR2 SQIVND (reference sequence). The DNA of the CDR3 is TGTGCCAGTAGTGGACAGGGAGGCAATCAGCCCCAGCATTTT. Its translation: CASSGQGGNQPQHF.

This chain uses TRBV4-3 with TRBJ2-3, with 10 bases aligning to TRBD2. CDR1 is LGHNA, CDR2 YSLEER, per germline. V gave up 0 bases and J gave up 0 bases; unmatched junction bases: 9. This CDR3 has 19 residues. CDR3 in amino acids: CASSQEWGLAGASTDTQYF. As DNA, the CDR3 is TGCGCCAGCAGCCAAGAGTGGGGGCTAGCGGGGGCCAGCACAGATACGCAGTATTTT.

The J gene is TRBJ2-5, the V gene TRBV19; no clear D. V was shortened by 5 bases and J by 2 bases, with 9 bases between the two germline ends. The CDR3 consists of 13 residues. Germline CDR1 is LNHDA and CDR2 is SQIVND (reference sequence). The CDR3 loop is CASSATPQETQYF. In DNA form, the CDR3 reads TGTGCCAGTAGTGCGACACCTCAAGAGACCCAGTACTTC.

There are a few counts of this clone. The chain recombines TRBV27 with TRBJ2-3, with unresolved D. Germline V gene sequence: CDR1 MNHEY, CDR2 SMNVEV (reference sequence). V shed 5 bases and J shed 0 bases, with 9 bases lying between them. CDR3 length equals 14 residues. CDR3 sequence reads: CASSPLVSTDTQYF. The CDR3 DNA reads TGTGCCAGCAGTCCCTTGGTCAGCACAGATACGCAGTATTTT.

This chain connects TRBV6-6 to TRBJ1-1, with D possibly matching TRBD1 (6 bases). Germline V gene data show CDR1 as MNHNY and CDR2 as SVGAGI (reference sequence). V lost 7 bases, J lost 0 bases, and 15 bases lay in between. This CDR3 contains 15 residues. The DNA for the CDR3 is TGTGCCAGCACCGAGACAGGCCAAATGAACACTGAAGCTTTCTTT. This translates into CASTETGQMNTEAFF.

This chain uses TRBV19 with TRBJ2-2; D assignment may be TRBD1 or TRBD2 (5 bases each). V was trimmed by 3 bases and J by 10 bases, leaving 9 bases between them. Germline CDR1 is LNHDA and CDR2 is SQIVND (reference sequence). The CDR3 is 12 residues long. The CDR3 DNA reads as TGTGCCAGTAGTATTGGGGGTCTGGAGCTGTTTTTT. Its translation: CASSIGGLELFF.

The chain has TRBV10-3 and TRBJ2-2; D is possibly TRBD2 (7 bases). CDR3 size: 16 residues. CDR1 is ENHRY and CDR2 is SYGVKD in the germline V gene. V was shortened by 2 bases and J by 3 bases, with 13 bases between the two germline ends. The CDR3 DNA sequence: TGTGCCATCAGTGAGCGCCAGGGGAGGGACACCGGGGAGCTGTTTTTT. This codes for CAISERQGRDTGELFF.

This clone was counted a few times. V and J are TRBV4-3 and TRBJ2-2, with TRBD1 matching 9 bases. There are 17 residues in the CDR3. Germline trimming cut 6 bases from V and 3 bases from J; bases unmatched to any gene: 11. CDR1 LGHNA and CDR2 YSLEER come from the germline V gene. CDR3 nucleotide sequence: TGCGCCAGCAGTCGAACAACAGGGGGCTCGGACACCGGGGAGCTGTTTTTT. Translated, it gives CASSRTTGGSDTGELFF.